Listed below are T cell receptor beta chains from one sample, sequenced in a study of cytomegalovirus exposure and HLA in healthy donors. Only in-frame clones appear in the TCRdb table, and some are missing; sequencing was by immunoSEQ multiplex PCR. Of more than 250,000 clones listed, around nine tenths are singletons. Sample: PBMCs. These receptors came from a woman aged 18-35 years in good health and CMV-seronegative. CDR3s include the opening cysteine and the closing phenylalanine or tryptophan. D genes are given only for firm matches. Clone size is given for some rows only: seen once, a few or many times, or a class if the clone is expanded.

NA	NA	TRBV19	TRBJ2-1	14	TGTGCCACGAGGCGAGGAGGGATTTACAATGAGCAGTTCTTC	CATRRGGIYNEQFF
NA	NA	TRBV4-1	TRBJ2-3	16	TGCGCCAGCAGCCAAGATTGGGGGACTAGCACAGATACGCAGTATTTT	CASSQDWGTSTDTQYF
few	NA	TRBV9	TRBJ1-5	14	TGTGCCAGCAGCGCCGACAGCTCTAATCAGCCCCAGCATTTT	CASSADSSNQPQHF
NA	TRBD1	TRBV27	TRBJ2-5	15	TGTGCCAGCAGTACCCGGACAGGGTACCAAGAGACCCAGTACTTC	CASSTRTGYQETQYF
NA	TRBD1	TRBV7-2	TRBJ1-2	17	TGTGCCAGCAGCTCCCCGACAGGGACCATAAAGAGGGATGGCTACACCTTC	CASSSPTGTIKRDGYTF
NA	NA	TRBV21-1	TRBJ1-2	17	TGTGCCAGCAGCAAAAGAGACCACAGGGGGAGATACTATGGCTACACCTTC	CASSKRDHRGRYYGYTF
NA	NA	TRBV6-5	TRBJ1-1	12	TGTGCCAGCAGCTTACAGGGTACTGAAGCTTTCTTT	CASSLQGTEAFF
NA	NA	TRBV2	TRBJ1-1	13	TGTGCCAGACGACAAGAGATGAACACTGAAGCTTTCTTT	CARRQEMNTEAFF
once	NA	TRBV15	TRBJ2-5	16	TGTGCCACCAGCAGCGGATCAGACAGGGGAGGGGAGACCCAGTACTTC	CATSSGSDRGGETQYF
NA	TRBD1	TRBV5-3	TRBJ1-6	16	TGTGCCAGCCTCCGAGACTTCAGGGGGCGTAATTCACCCCTCCACTTT	CASLRDFRGRNSPLHF
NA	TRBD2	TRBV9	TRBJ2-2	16	TGTGCCAGCAGCGTACATAGCGGGGGGGCGTCCGGGGAGCTGTTTTTT	CASSVHSGGASGELFF
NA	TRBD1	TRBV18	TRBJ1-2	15	TGTGCCAGCTCACCACCGGACAGGGTAGCCTATGGCTACACCTTC	CASSPPDRVAYGYTF
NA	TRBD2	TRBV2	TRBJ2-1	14	TGTGCCACCGCCAGGCTAGCGGGGCCCAATGAGCAGTTCTTC	CATARLAGPNEQFF
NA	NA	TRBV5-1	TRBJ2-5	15	TGCGCCAGCAGAAGGTACGGACAACTCCAAGAGACCCAGTACTTC	CASRRYGQLQETQYF
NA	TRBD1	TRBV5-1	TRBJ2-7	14	TGCGCCAGCAGCGTCCGGGACAGGGCGGGTGAGCAGTACTTC	CASSVRDRAGEQYF
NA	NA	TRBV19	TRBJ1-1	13	TGTGCCAGTAGTTCCGTCCCGGGGGGTGAAGCTTTCTTT	CASSSVPGGEAFF
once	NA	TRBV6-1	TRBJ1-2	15	TGTGCCAGCAGGGATCAGGAGGCAGACTACTATGGCTACACCTTC	CASRDQEADYYGYTF
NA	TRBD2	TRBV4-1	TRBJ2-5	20	TGCGCCAGCAGCCAAGCCCATGGGACGGCGGGGGGCGCCTGGTGGGAGACCCAGTACTTC	CASSQAHGTAGGAWWETQYF
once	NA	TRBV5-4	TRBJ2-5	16	TGTGCCAGCAGCTTGTACCCAAGCGGATCACAAGAGACCCAGTACTTC	CASSLYPSGSQETQYF
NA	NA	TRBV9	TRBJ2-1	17	TGTGCCAGCAGCGTAGGAAGGGGGATCGGCCCCTACAATGAGCAGTTCTTC	CASSVGRGIGPYNEQFF
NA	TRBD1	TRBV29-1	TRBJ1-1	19	TGCAGCGTTGATGGGCGCGGGACAGGGGCTGGGATCGGTATGACTGAAGCTTTCTTT	CSVDGRGTGAGIGMTEAFF
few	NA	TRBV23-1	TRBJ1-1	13	TGCGCCATCCCCATGGCAATGAACACTGAAGCTTTCTTT	CAIPMAMNTEAFF
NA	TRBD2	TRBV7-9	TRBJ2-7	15	TGTTCCAGCAGCTCACCTGGGACTAACCGGAGAGAGCAGTACTTC	CSSSSPGTNRREQYF
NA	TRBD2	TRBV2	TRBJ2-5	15	TGTGCCAGCAGAGGACTAGCGGGGGTCCAAGAGACCCAGTACTTC	CASRGLAGVQETQYF